This TCR beta chain was identified during a study of T cells in Graves' hyperthyroidism and ophthalmopathy. Ophthalmopathy patients showed a Clinical Activity Score of at least 3, NOSPECS grade of at least 4 and duration under 3 months. Patients were excluded for uncontrolled infection, other autoimmune disease, pregnancy or lactation. The investigators amplified TCR beta CDR3 regions from RNA transcripts. Initially, a first-round RT-PCR of the TCR CDR3 employed the HTBI primer set. TCRdb re-derived calls from the multiplex PCR reads in MiXCR, one entry per CDR3 protein. The data contain fewer than 700,000 distinct CDR3 sequences, under 20% of them singletons. The CDR3 covers 15 residues. V dropped 2 bases and J dropped 2 bases, with 12 bases sitting between them. Per the germline V gene, CDR1 is DFQATT and CDR2 is SNEGSKA (reference sequence).

The chain combines TRBV20-1 with TRBJ2-2, with D possibly being TRBD2 (7 bases). This clonotype was sampled from a woman aged 18-29 years with Graves' ophthalmopathy. The sample taken for sequencing was blood. The CDR3 DNA is TGCAGTGCTAGACGTGGGGGGGCTAACACCGGGGAGCTGTTTTTT. Translated, it gives CSARRGGANTGELFF.